These 6 T cell receptor beta chains share one sample of origin, sequenced in a study of blood T cell repertoires in COVID-19. Only in-frame clones appear in the TCRdb table, and some are missing; sequencing was by immunoSEQ multiplex PCR. The profile shows about 94,000 clones, about 83% of them singletons. Sequencing used peripheral blood. These TCRs come from a human donor in a cohort sampled during active COVID-19.

The chain employs TRBV5-4 and TRBJ2-3; 9 nucleotides line up with TRBD2. CDR1 and CDR2 (germline): SGHNT, YYREEE (reference sequence). Losses at the gene ends were 4 bases for V and 8 bases for J; bases not matched to a gene: 14. The CDR3 has 16 residues. CDR3: CASSPLGSGRGGTQYF. CDR3 in DNA: TGTGCCAGCAGCCCCCTTGGTAGCGGGAGAGGTGGTACGCAGTATTTT.

The genes are TRBV19 and TRBJ1-1; 11 nucleotides align to TRBD1. The CDR3 is made up of 13 amino acids. Germline V lookup: CDR1 LNHDA, CDR2 SQIVND (reference sequence). The junction had 6 bases not matched to a gene; V was cut back by 10 bases and J by 5 bases. The CDR3: CATQDRGQTEAFF. As DNA, the CDR3 is TGTGCCACCCAGGACAGGGGGCAAACTGAAGCTTTCTTT.

This clone was seen a handful of times. V is TRBV5-4 and J is TRBJ1-5; unclear D gene. CDR1 is SGHNT, CDR2 YYREEE, per germline (reference sequence). The length of the CDR3 is 15 residues. V lost 3 bases to trimming and J lost 9 bases, with 19 bases between them. As DNA, the CDR3 is TGTGCCAGCAGCTCTGGGGTGGAGGCCTACTGGCCCCAGCATTTT. Amino acid sequence: CASSSGVEAYWPQHF. Full variable domain (missing parts from reference TRBV5-4 and TRBJ1-5): ETGVTQSPTHLIKTRGQQVTLRCSSQSGHNTVSWYQQALGQGPQFIFQYYREEENGRGNFPPRFSGLQFPNYSSELNVNALELDDSALYLCASSSGVEAYWPQHFGDGTRLSIL.

The CDR3 nucleotides read TGTGCCAGCAGCACGCTAGCGGGAGGTGACGAGCAGTACTTC. It yields the protein CASSTLAGGDEQYF. The chain combines TRBV11-1 with TRBJ2-7; TRBD2 matches 11 bases. Trimming cost V 5 bases and J 5 bases; bases outside gene matches: 5. CDR3 length: 14 residues. The germline gives CDR1 SGHAT, CDR2 FQDESV (reference sequence).

The chain joins TRBV7-8 to TRBJ2-1, with D hard to call. This CDR3 spans 16 amino acids. Germline V CDR1 and CDR2: SGHVS, FQNEAQ. V was shortened by 1 base and J by 0 bases, with 10 bases between the two germline ends. In DNA, the CDR3 is TGTGCCAGCAGCTTAGGGTGGCAAACCTCCTACAATGAGCAGTTCTTC. Translating it yields CASSLGWQTSYNEQFF.

This clone appeared a few times. The V gene is TRBV27, the J gene TRBJ2-7; 10 bases match TRBD2. The V gene's germline CDR1 is MNHEY and CDR2 SMNVEV (reference sequence). V shed 3 bases and J 9 bases; nucleotides not matched to a gene: 17. The CDR3 length is 17 residues. The CDR3: CASSFRLAGDTLFGQYF. CDR3 coding DNA: TGTGCCAGCAGTTTCCGGCTAGCGGGGGATACCCTTTTTGGGCAGTACTTC.